This TCR beta chain was sequenced for a study of blood T cell repertoires in COVID-19. Study overall: Specimens from acute and convalescent COVID-19 originated in the United States, Italy and Spain. In each case, the material was cDNA or gDNA derived from T cells, B-cell-depleted T cells, or PBMCs.

Some clones are missing from TCRdb's copy, which holds only in-frame ones; the method was immunoSEQ multiplex PCR. The sample carries some 450,000 clones, roughly 90% recorded once. This CDR3 spans 12 amino acids. V lost 4 bases to trimming and J lost 3 bases, with 6 bases between them. Germline CDR1 SGHDT, CDR2 YYEEEE. Sequenced input: peripheral blood. The chain employs TRBV5-6 and TRBJ2-3, with D unclear. This TCR was recovered from a young man with COVID-19, enrolled during active disease. The CDR3 sequence: CASSVRTDTQYF. CDR3 nucleotide sequence: TGTGCCAGCAGCGTGAGGACAGATACGCAGTATTTT. The whole variable domain, remainder taken from reference TRBV5-6 and TRBJ2-3, is DAGVTQSPTHLIKTRGQQVTLRCSPKSGHDTVSWYQQALGQGPQFIFQYYEEEERQRGNFPDRFSGHQFPNYSSELNVNALLLGDSALYLCASSVRTDTQYFGPGTRLTVL.